This is a list of T cell receptor beta chains from one sample in a study of neurological immune-mediated disorders. TCRdb reprocessed the 5' RACE reads via MiXCR and lists one record per CDR3 protein. This table has 55,000 to 65,000 distinct CDR3 sequences, around 3.8% appearing once. Sequences were obtained from PBMCs. The receptors derive from a woman aged 45 to 65 with multiple sclerosis. Both conserved end residues are part of each CDR3. A clone size is listed for some rows: how often the clone was seen (once, few, many), or a class if it is expanded.

J gene	clone size	V gene	CDR3 protein
TRBJ1-1	many	TRBV7-3	CASSSTQNTEAFF
TRBJ1-2	many	TRBV4-3	CASSQDLGQGYGYTF
TRBJ1-1	many	TRBV20-1	CSGSHGQNTEAFF
TRBJ2-3	medium-sized	TRBV7-9	CASSPRGLAGNTQYF
TRBJ2-1	many	TRBV5-1	CASSFAGEYNEQFF
TRBJ2-7	many	TRBV15	CATSRDLGTHSYEQYF
TRBJ2-5	many	TRBV5-1	CASSSETWETQYF
TRBJ2-7	many	TRBV7-2	CASSLVGGHSYEQYF
TRBJ1-1	-	TRBV5-1	CASSLAPGADTEAFF
TRBJ2-3	many	TRBV5-1	CASSPGGDTQYF
TRBJ2-1	many	TRBV10-3	CAITNAQGRGEQFF
TRBJ1-5	many	TRBV20-1	CSARDYVRVDQPQHF
TRBJ2-6	many	TRBV5-1	CASSPGLGPGANVLTF
TRBJ2-3	many	TRBV4-3	CASSQVTGAEEYF
TRBJ2-1	many	TRBV24-1	CATSDPQGAADEQFF
TRBJ2-7	many	TRBV7-2	CASSLSAGQQYF
TRBJ2-5	many	TRBV5-4	CASSPNPFEGQQETQYF
TRBJ2-1	many	TRBV3-1	CASSQPLRSYNEQFF
TRBJ2-3	many	TRBV5-1	CASSPDGRSDTQYF
TRBJ2-7	many	TRBV2	CASRRLVREQYF
TRBJ2-2	few	TRBV20-1	CSARLASGRAHHGELFF
TRBJ2-1	many	TRBV12-3/TRBV12-4	CASSTRDSWGNEQFF
TRBJ2-6	many	TRBV5-1	CASSLALAGSGANVLTF
TRBJ2-7	-	TRBV20-1	CSASPPDGVYEQYF
TRBJ2-2	many	TRBV4-3	CASSQAPGLAATGELFF
TRBJ2-2	many	TRBV27	CASSLSGTVNTGELFF
TRBJ1-2	many	TRBV10-3	CAISAVAEPMADGYTF
TRBJ2-1	many	TRBV7-9	CASSSGTGGFF
TRBJ1-2	many	TRBV7-9	CASSPTLTVNYGYTF
TRBJ2-7	many	TRBV20-1	CSARGPGRYYEQYF
TRBJ1-2	many	TRBV6-5	CASSYSVATNYGYTF
TRBJ1-1	many	TRBV5-1	CASSLQGADTEAFF
TRBJ1-5	-	TRBV3-1	CASSQDRGVGGNQPQNF
TRBJ2-7	few	TRBV10-3	CAISRDRDDEQYF
TRBJ2-7	many	TRBV12-3/TRBV12-4	CASSFGAGFDEQYF
TRBJ2-7	many	TRBV12-3/TRBV12-4	CASSLGGGQGQHEQYF
TRBJ2-7	many	TRBV4-3	CASSPEDRGLGEQYF
TRBJ2-1	many	TRBV7-3	CASSYGGDEQFF
TRBJ2-5	many	TRBV25-1	CASRVSGRSQETQYF
TRBJ1-1	many	TRBV20-1	CSARGGRDTEAFF
TRBJ1-1	many	TRBV7-2	CASSLQGTVANTEAFF
TRBJ2-3	many	TRBV20-1	CSAAKDWTTDTQYF
TRBJ2-4	many	TRBV20-1	CSARDPIASGMNIQYF
TRBJ2-1	-	TRBV18	CASSPQNEQFF
TRBJ1-2	many	TRBV29-1	CSVNKYGGGRGYTF